Listed here are 22 T cell receptor beta chains from one sample, sequenced in a study of shared clonotypes between healthy human individuals. This table comes from immunoSEQ multiplex PCR, and its TCRdb copy is limited to in-frame clones, with some not included. The table includes some 2,500,000 clones, over 85% detected once. Sequencing used naive CD4+ T cells from PBMCs. The sample's subset: CD45RA+ positively selected. The source of these receptors is a man younger than 35 in good health. Some clones in this sample may be carry-over from other donors' samples.

The chain carries TRBV30 and TRBJ1-4; D gene unclear. Trimming removed 1 base from V and 7 bases from J, with 10 bases in between. Germline V gene data show CDR1 as GTSNPN and CDR2 as SVGIG (reference sequence). The CDR3 covers 13 residues. In DNA, the CDR3 is TGTGCCTGGAGTGGCCCACTACGTGAAAAACTGTTTTTT. This sequence encodes CAWSGPLREKLFF.

The genes are TRBV30 and TRBJ2-7; 7 nucleotides match TRBD2. After removal of 6 bases from V and 2 bases from J, the junction contained 13 bases not matched to a gene. The germline gives CDR1 GTSNPN, CDR2 SVGIG (reference sequence). The CDR3 is 15 residues long. The CDR3 DNA is TGTGCCTGCGCCAAGTCTAGCGGATCTACCTACGAGCAGTACTTC. Translating gives CACAKSSGSTYEQYF.

The chain joins TRBV28 to TRBJ1-5; D uncertain. From germline, CDR1 is MDHEN and CDR2 SYDVKM. V was shortened by 10 bases and J by 4 bases, with 8 bases between the two germline ends. The CDR3 totals 11 residues. Written as DNA, the CDR3 is TGTGCCACCTCGACGAATCAGCCCCAGCATTTT. Translated: CATSTNQPQHF. Based on the CDR3 plus reference TRBV28 and TRBJ1-5, the full variable domain is DVKVTQSSRYLVKRTGEKVFLECVQDMDHENMFWYRQDPGLGLRLIYFSYDVKMKEKGDIPEGYSVSREKKERFSLILESASTNQTSMYLCATSTNQPQHFGDGTRLSIL.

V gene TRBV10-3 combines with J gene TRBJ1-5; D is unclear. Germline-derived CDR1 and CDR2 are ENHRY and SYGVKD. CDR3 length: 14 residues. Between the trimmed V and J ends, which lost 3 bases and 6 bases, there was a span of 12 bases. The CDR3 sequence: CAISDRTDSQPQHF. The CDR3 bases are TGTGCCATCAGTGACCGGACGGACTCTCAGCCCCAGCATTTT.

The gene calls are TRBV5-1 and TRBJ2-1; D perhaps matches TRBD2 (6 bases). V lost 4 bases and J lost 6, with 14 bases in between. The CDR3 sequence is 14 residues long. Germline V gene data show CDR1 as SGHRS and CDR2 as YFSETQ. CDR3 in DNA: TGCGCCAGCAGCCCCGGGACTGCAGGCAATGAGCAGTTCTTC. Encoded protein: CASSPGTAGNEQFF. Filled out from reference TRBV5-1 and TRBJ2-1, the complete variable domain reads KAGVTQTPRYLIKTRGQQVTLSCSPISGHRSVSWYQQTPGQGLQFLFEYFSETQRNKGNFPGRFSGRQFSNSRSEMNVSTLELGDSALYLCASSPGTAGNEQFFGPGTRLTVL.

V and J are TRBV4-1 and TRBJ2-7; D perhaps matches TRBD1 (6 bases). This CDR3 region has 12 residues. V lost 5 bases, J lost 6 bases, and 11 bases lay in between. Germline V gives CDR1 MGHRA, CDR2 YSYEKL. The CDR3 reads CASSGDRSEQYF. The CDR3 bases are TGCGCCAGCAGCGGAGACAGGAGCGAGCAGTACTTC.

In DNA form, the CDR3 reads TGTGCCAGCAGTGAATCTGCTGAGACCCAGTACTTC. Encoded protein: CASSESAETQYF. The chain is built from TRBV2 and TRBJ2-5; D remains unclear. V was trimmed by 2 bases and J by 5 bases, leaving 6 bases between them. CDR3 length: 12 residues. The germline CDR1 and CDR2 sequences are SNHLY and FYNNEI.

This chain links TRBV5-1 with TRBJ2-1; no clear D gene. The CDR3 has 11 amino acids. Per the germline V gene, CDR1 is SGHRS and CDR2 is YFSETQ. V was trimmed by 8 bases and J by 8 bases, leaving 11 bases between them. CDR3 nucleotides: TGCGCCAGTAGCCTTCGGGATGAGCAGTTCTTC. Its protein product is CASSLRDEQFF.

The chain couples TRBV7-2 to TRBJ2-2; no firm D call. V lost 2 bases, J lost 1 base, and 5 bases lay in between. CDR1 is SGHTA, CDR2 FQGNSA, per germline. This CDR3 is 14 amino acids long. In DNA, the CDR3 is TGTGCCAGCAGCTTATCTAAGAACACCGGGGAGCTGTTTTTT. It encodes CASSLSKNTGELFF.

The gene calls are TRBV29-1 and TRBJ1-2; D is uncertain. This CDR3 comprises 14 residues. Germline V gene lookup returns CDR1 SQVTM and CDR2 ANQGSEA. In DNA form, the CDR3 reads TGCAGTTGCCAGGAAGGGTGGCCTAACTATGGCTACACCTTC. Translating gives CSCQEGWPNYGYTF.

This sequence joins TRBV20-1 and TRBJ2-7; 7 bases are a match to TRBD2. Trimming took 8 bases from V and 5 from J; bases not matched to a gene: 6. The CDR3 runs to 11 residues. CDR1 is DFQATT and CDR2 is SNEGSKA in the germline V gene (reference sequence). CDR3 coding DNA: TGCAGTCTCAGGACTAGTCACGAGCAGTACTTC. Protein product: CSLRTSHEQYF.

This chain connects TRBV9 to TRBJ1-2; a possible D gene is TRBD1 (6 bases). Trimming stripped 4 bases from V and 8 bases from J, with 15 bases between. CDR3 length equals 13 residues. CDR1 and CDR2 (germline): SGDLS, YYNGEE. The CDR3 reads CASSQAGGPGYTF. The DNA for the CDR3 is TGTGCCAGCAGCCAGGCTGGGGGCCCAGGCTACACCTTC.

The V gene is TRBV9, the J gene TRBJ2-7, with 9 bases matching TRBD2. Germline loops: CDR1 SGDLS, CDR2 YYNGEE. V was clipped by 0 bases and J by 3 bases; unmatched bases: 4. The CDR3 spans 15 residues. CDR3 nucleotides: TGTGCCAGCAGCGTAGGTAGCGGGAGACTCTACGAGCAGTACTTC. Translating it yields CASSVGSGRLYEQYF.

The chain joins TRBV7-9 to TRBJ2-3; the match to TRBD1 covers 8 bases. There are 16 residues in the CDR3. The germline V gene encodes CDR1 SEHNR and CDR2 FQNEAQ (reference sequence). V was clipped by 1 base and J by 3 bases; unmatched bases: 6. The DNA of the CDR3 is TGTGCCAGCAGCTTAGGTCGGACAGGGTATACAGATACGCAGTATTTT. It encodes CASSLGRTGYTDTQYF.

The rearrangement links TRBV18 to TRBJ1-1; TRBD1 matches 7 bases. The V gene end was trimmed by 5 bases and the J gene end by 4 bases; junction bases not matched to a gene: 4. Germline CDR1 KGHSH, CDR2 LQKENI. The CDR3 length is 13 residues. The DNA of the CDR3 is TGTGCCAGCTCATCGGACAGGCCCACTGAAGCTTTCTTT. It yields the protein CASSSDRPTEAFF.

Concerning this clone: This sample also contains other DNA sequences that code for the same CDR3. The V call is TRBV28, the J call TRBJ1-2; D perhaps matches TRBD1 (6 bases). Germline CDR1 and CDR2: MDHEN and SYDVKM. The CDR3 extends over 14 amino acids. V was shortened by 6 bases and J by 4 bases, with 15 bases between the two germline ends. This CDR3 reads CASSRGRGVYGYTF. The CDR3, as DNA: TGTGCCAGCAGCCGGGGCAGGGGAGTCTATGGCTACACCTTC.

The V call is TRBV4-3, the J call TRBJ2-4, with D unresolved. The CDR3 runs to 14 residues. The V end was cut by 1 base, the J end by 0 bases, with 4 bases between. Germline assignment: CDR1 LGHNA and CDR2 YSLEER. The CDR3 spells CASSQGPAKNIQYF. The CDR3 bases are TGCGCCAGCAGCCAAGGACCAGCCAAAAACATTCAGTACTTC.

The chain carries TRBV5-1 and TRBJ2-5, with D perhaps matching TRBD1 (6 bases). Trimming stripped 0 bases from V and 3 bases from J, with 9 bases between. CDR3 length: 14 residues. CDR1 and CDR2 (germline): SGHRS, YFSETQ. The DNA of the CDR3 is TGCGCCAGCAGCTTGGAGTCAGGGGAAGAGACCCAGTACTTC. It yields the protein CASSLESGEETQYF.

The chain recombines TRBV14 with TRBJ2-2; the D gene could be TRBD1 or TRBD2 (5 bases each). With 4 bases removed from V and 4 bases from J, the gap between germline ends came to 16 bases. This CDR3 contains 16 residues. The germline CDR1 and CDR2 sequences are SGHDN and FVKESK. CDR3 residues: CASSRPAGTGTGELFF. CDR3 DNA sequence: TGTGCCAGCAGCCGACCGGCAGGGACGGGCACCGGGGAGCTGTTTTTT.

The chain joins TRBV7-2 to TRBJ2-3, with D tentatively TRBD2 (6 bases). This CDR3 has 16 amino acids. CDR1 SGHTA and CDR2 FQGNSA come from the germline V gene. Trimming took off 2 bases at V and 0 bases at J, with 12 bases between the two ends. This chain's CDR3 is CASSLLLAVSTDTQYF. The CDR3 DNA follows: TGTGCCAGCAGCTTACTGTTAGCGGTCAGCACAGATACGCAGTATTTT.

V gene TRBV2 combines with J gene TRBJ2-1; 7 bases map to TRBD2. The CDR3 totals 15 residues. V was clipped by 6 bases and J by 0 bases; unmatched bases: 5. Germline-derived CDR1 and CDR2 are SNHLY and FYNNEI. In DNA, the CDR3 is TGTGCCAGCAGCGCCATAGCGGGCTCCTACAATGAGCAGTTCTTC. As protein: CASSAIAGSYNEQFF.

This clone was recorded once. The chain has TRBV15 and TRBJ2-6, with D possibly TRBD1 on 6 matching bases. Germline values: CDR1 LNHNV, CDR2 YYDKDF (reference sequence). The CDR3 has 15 amino acids. Trimming cost V 7 bases and J 1 base, with 11 bases left between them. The CDR3, as DNA: TGTGCCACCACTACAGGGTATTCTGGGGCCAACGTCCTGACTTTC. It encodes CATTTGYSGANVLTF.